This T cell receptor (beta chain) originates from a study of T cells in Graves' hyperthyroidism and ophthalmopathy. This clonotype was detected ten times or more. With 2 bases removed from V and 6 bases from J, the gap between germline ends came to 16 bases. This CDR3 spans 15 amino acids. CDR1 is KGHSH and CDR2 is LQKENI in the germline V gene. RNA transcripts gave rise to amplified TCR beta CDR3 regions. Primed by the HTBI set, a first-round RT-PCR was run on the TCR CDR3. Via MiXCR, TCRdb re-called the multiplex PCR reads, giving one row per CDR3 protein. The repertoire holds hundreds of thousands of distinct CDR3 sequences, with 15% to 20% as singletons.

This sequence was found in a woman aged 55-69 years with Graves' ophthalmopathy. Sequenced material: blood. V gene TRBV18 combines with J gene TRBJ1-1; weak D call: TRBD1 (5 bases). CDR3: CASSPGGMARAEAFF. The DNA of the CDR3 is TGTGCCAGCTCACCAGGGGGGATGGCTCGCGCTGAAGCTTTCTTT. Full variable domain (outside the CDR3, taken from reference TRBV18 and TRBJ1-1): NAGVMQNPRHLVRRRGQEARLRCSPMKGHSHVYWYRQLPEEGLKFMVYLQKENIIDESGMPKERFSAEFPKEGPSILRIQQVVRGDSAAYFCASSPGGMARAEAFFGQGTRLTVV.